This T cell receptor (beta chain) was observed in a study of blood T cells in healthy people across ages. The CDR3 runs 14 residues. J gave up 3 bases and V 2 bases, and 3 bases lay outside the gene matches. The germline V gene encodes CDR1 LGHDT and CDR2 YNNKEL (reference sequence). Combining a sample-barcoded 5' primer with a J-beta primer mix, a second PCR ran for roughly 7 to 12 cycles. From the 5' RACE reads, TCRdb called clonotypes with MiXCR, one entry per CDR3 protein. The table has around 1,900,000 distinct CDR3 sequences, roughly two fifths seen once. The sequenced sample consisted of blood. The receptor's source is a human donor in good health. The V and J genes are TRBV3-1 and TRBJ1-1; TRBD1 agrees at 7 bases. This CDR3 reads CASSQSDRDTEAFF. The CDR3 bases are TGTGCCAGCAGCCAATCTGACAGGGACACTGAAGCTTTCTTT.